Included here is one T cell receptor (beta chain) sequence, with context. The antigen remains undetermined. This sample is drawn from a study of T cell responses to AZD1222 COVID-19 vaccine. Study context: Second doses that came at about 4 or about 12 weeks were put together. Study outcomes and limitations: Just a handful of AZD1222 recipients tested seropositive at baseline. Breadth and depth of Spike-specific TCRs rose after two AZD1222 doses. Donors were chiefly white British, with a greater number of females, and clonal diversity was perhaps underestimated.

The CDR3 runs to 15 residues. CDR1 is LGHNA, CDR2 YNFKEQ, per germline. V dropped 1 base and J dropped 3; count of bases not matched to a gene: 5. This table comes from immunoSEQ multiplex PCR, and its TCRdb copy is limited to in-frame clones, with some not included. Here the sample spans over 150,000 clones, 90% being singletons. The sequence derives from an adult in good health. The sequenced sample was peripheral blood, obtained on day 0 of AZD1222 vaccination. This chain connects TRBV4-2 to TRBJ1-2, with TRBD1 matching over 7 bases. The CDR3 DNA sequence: TGTGCCAGCAGCCAAGGCGTACAGGGGTACTATGGCTACACCTTC. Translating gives CASSQGVQGYYGYTF.